This record covers a single TCR beta chain. What it binds is not known. TCRdb reprocessed the 5' RACE reads with MiXCR, giving one entry per CDR3 protein. The table includes some 590,000 distinct CDR3 sequences, around a tenth detected once. These data come from a study of identical twins. Study observations and caveats: A cross-sectional statistical analysis, not follow-up of the same donors, supported the conclusions.

Between the trimmed V and J ends, which lost 4 bases and 4 bases, there was a span of 4 bases. The CDR3 sequence is 10 residues long. CDR1 is DFQATT and CDR2 is SNEGSKA in the germline V gene (reference sequence). The same sample was also studied in work on yellow fever vaccine responses in identical twins.

The specimen sequenced was PBMCs. The chain couples TRBV20-1 to TRBJ2-5, with D uncertain. The TCR sequence derives from a woman aged 18-29 years in good health. The CDR3 DNA follows: TGCAGTGCTACTCTAGAGACCCAGTACTTC. As protein: CSATLETQYF.